A single sample gave rise to the 10 T cell receptor beta chains below, sequenced in a study of early stage breast cancer tumors. TCRdb's copy holds only in-frame clones and misses some; the assay was immunoSEQ multiplex PCR. This table holds some 35,000 clones, over 65% found once. Sequences were obtained from blood. Receptor source: a person aged 55-75 years with breast cancer.

V usage is TRBV19 and J usage is TRBJ2-2; weak D call: TRBD2 (5 bases). The ends were cut back, 6 bases at V and 6 bases at J, with 17 bases in the middle. CDR3 length: 15 amino acids. Germline V gene data show CDR1 as LNHDA and CDR2 as SQIVND (reference sequence). The CDR3 sequence is CASSPSSRGAGELFF. The DNA of the CDR3 is TGTGCCAGTAGCCCCTCCAGCCGGGGAGCCGGGGAGCTGTTTTTT.

J is TRBJ2-5 and V is TRBV5-1; 9 nucleotides align to TRBD2. The germline CDR1 and CDR2 sequences are SGHRS and YFSETQ. This CDR3 comprises 16 residues. J lost 2 bases, V lost 5 bases, and 10 bases had no gene match. DNA of the CDR3: TGCGCCAGCAGTCAGGCTCGCGGGGGGGGTCAAGAGACCCAGTACTTC. It yields the protein CASSQARGGGQETQYF.

The chain uses TRBV19 and TRBJ2-1; 8 bases align to TRBD1. The CDR3 totals 16 residues. Looked up from germline, CDR1 is LNHDA and CDR2 is SQIVND (reference sequence). The ends lost 4 bases at V and 7 bases at J; junction bases unmatched: 12. CDR3 sequence (DNA): TGTGCCAGTAGTAGGAGCAGGGGGCCCCGTAAGAATGAGCAGTTCTTC. Translated: CASSRSRGPRKNEQFF. Full variable domain (remainder filled in from reference TRBV19 and TRBJ2-1): DGGITQSPKYLFRKEGQNVTLSCEQNLNHDAMYWYRQDPGQGLRLIYYSQIVNDFQKGDIAEGYSVSREKKESFPLTVTSAQKNPTAFYLCASSRSRGPRKNEQFFGPGTRLTVL.

V is TRBV4-2 and J is TRBJ2-5; 12 nucleotides align to TRBD2. V lost 4 bases, J lost 2 bases, and 5 bases stayed unmatched. Germline CDR1 is LGHNA and CDR2 is YNFKEQ. CDR3 length: 16 residues. For the CDR3, the DNA is TGTGCCAGCAGCCGTTTAACTAGCGGGGGGCAAGAGACCCAGTACTTC. Residues: CASSRLTSGGQETQYF.

The chain employs TRBV9 and TRBJ1-3; possible D gene TRBD1, 5 bases. The germline V gene has CDR1 SGDLS and CDR2 YYNGEE. CDR3 length equals 17 residues. V was trimmed by 0 bases and J by 4 bases, leaving 17 bases between them. The DNA for the CDR3 is TGTGCCAGCAGCGTAGTGGGGACCGCCGCTAGCGGAAACACCATATATTTT. As protein: CASSVVGTAASGNTIYF.

V gene TRBV20-1 combines with J gene TRBJ2-5; D uncertain. This CDR3 is 10 amino acids long. Germline CDR1 and CDR2: DFQATT and SNEGSKA (reference sequence). V lost 6 bases, J lost 2 bases, and 4 bases lay in between. CDR3 in amino acids: CSAEQETQYF. Here the CDR3 DNA reads TGCAGTGCCGAACAAGAGACCCAGTACTTC.

This clone was detected only once. In nucleotides, the CDR3 is TGTGCCAGCACCACAAGGGCATGGCATGGACTAAATGAGCAGTTCTTC. It translates to CASTTRAWHGLNEQFF. The chain is built from TRBV27 and TRBJ2-1; possible D gene TRBD2, 6 bases. Trimming stripped 7 bases from V and 7 bases from J, with 23 bases between. The CDR3 sequence is 16 residues long. Germline loops: CDR1 MNHEY, CDR2 SMNVEV (reference sequence).

This chain uses TRBV6-1 with TRBJ2-7, with D uncertain. With 1 base removed from V and 4 bases from J, the gap between germline ends came to 5 bases. The germline CDR1 and CDR2 sequences are MNHNS and SASEGT. The CDR3 consists of 12 residues. The CDR3 sequence: CASSEGHYEQYF. DNA for the CDR3: TGTGCCAGCAGTGAAGGTCATTACGAGCAGTACTTC.

The genes are TRBV19 and TRBJ1-2, with 8 bases aligning to TRBD1. This CDR3 has 15 amino acids. J was trimmed by 3 bases and V by 5 bases; bases with no gene match: 8. Germline lookup yields CDR1 LNHDA and CDR2 SQIVND (reference sequence). CDR3: CASSALPGGYYGYTF. CDR3 nucleotide sequence: TGTGCCAGTAGTGCCCTACCAGGGGGCTACTATGGCTACACCTTC.

The rearrangement uses TRBV30 and TRBJ1-3; the D is unclear. The germline V and J ends were trimmed by 5 bases and 2 bases, with 16 bases remaining between them. The germline V gene has CDR1 GTSNPN and CDR2 SVGIG (reference sequence). This CDR3 is built from 15 residues. CDR3 bases: TGTGCCTGGGACAACCGGCAGAACCCTGGAAACACCATATATTTT. The encoded protein is CAWDNRQNPGNTIYF.